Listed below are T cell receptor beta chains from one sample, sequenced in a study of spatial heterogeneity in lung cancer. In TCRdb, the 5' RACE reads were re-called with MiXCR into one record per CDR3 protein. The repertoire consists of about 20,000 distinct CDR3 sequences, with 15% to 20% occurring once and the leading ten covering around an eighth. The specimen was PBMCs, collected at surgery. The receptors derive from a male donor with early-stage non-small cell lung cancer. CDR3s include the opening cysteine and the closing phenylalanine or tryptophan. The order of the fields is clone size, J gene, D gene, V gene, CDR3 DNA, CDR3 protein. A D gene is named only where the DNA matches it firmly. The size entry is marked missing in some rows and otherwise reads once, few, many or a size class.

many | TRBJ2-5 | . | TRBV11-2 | TGTGCCAGCAGCCCGGAGTATCCGGGGGAGACCCAGTACTTC | CASSPEYPGETQYF
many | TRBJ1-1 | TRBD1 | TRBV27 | TGTGCCAGCAGTTTGACTACAGGGGACACTGAAGCTTTCTTT | CASSLTTGDTEAFF
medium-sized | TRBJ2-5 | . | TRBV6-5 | TGTGCCAGCAACAGCGGCAGTCTGGAGACCCAGTACTTC | CASNSGSLETQYF
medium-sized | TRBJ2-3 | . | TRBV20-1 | TGCAGTGCTAGTCGTGGGGAGGGCACAGATACGCAGTATTTT | CSASRGEGTDTQYF
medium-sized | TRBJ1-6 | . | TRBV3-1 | TGTGCCAGCAGCCAAGGAGTCAAGGGGGTTAATTCACCCCTCCACTTT | CASSQGVKGVNSPLHF
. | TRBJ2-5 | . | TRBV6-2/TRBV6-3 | TGTGCCAGCAGTTTAATGATGGTGGAAGAGACCCAGTACTTC | CASSLMMVEETQYF
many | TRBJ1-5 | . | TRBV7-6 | TGTGCCAGCAGCCCCCTCGTGGGGTCCAATCAGCCCCAGCATTTT | CASSPLVGSNQPQHF
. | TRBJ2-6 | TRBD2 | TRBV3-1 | TGTGCCAGCAGCCAAGAGTCGCGGGGGGGCTCTGGGGCCAACGTCCTGACTTTC | CASSQESRGGSGANVLTF
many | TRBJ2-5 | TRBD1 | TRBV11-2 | TGTGCCAGCAGCTTATCGGGACAGGGGATGTCGGAGACCCAGTACTTC | CASSLSGQGMSETQYF
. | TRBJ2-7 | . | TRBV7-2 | TGTGCCAGCAGCTTTTTATACGAGCAGTACTTC | CASSFLYEQYF
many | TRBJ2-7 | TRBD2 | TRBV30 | TGTGCCTGGAGTGTAGTTAGCGGGGACGAGCAGTACTTC | CAWSVVSGDEQYF
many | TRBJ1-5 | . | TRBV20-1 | TGCAGTGCTAGAGACCCAGTTAGCAATCAGCCCCAGCATTTT | CSARDPVSNQPQHF
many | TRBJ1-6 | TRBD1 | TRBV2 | TGTGCCAGCAGTTCCGGGACAGGGAATTCACCCCTCCACTTT | CASSSGTGNSPLHF
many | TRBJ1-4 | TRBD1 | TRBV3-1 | TGTGCCAGCAGCCAATGGCAACCGGGACAGCTGACAACTAATGAAAAACTGTTTTTT | CASSQWQPGQLTTNEKLFF
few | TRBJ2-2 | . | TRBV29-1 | TGCAGCGTTGAAATCCTCCCCACCGGGGAGCTGTTTTTT | CSVEILPTGELFF
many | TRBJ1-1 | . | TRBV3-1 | TGTGCCAGCAGCCGTGGGACCTCTTCTGAAGCTTTCTTT | CASSRGTSSEAFF
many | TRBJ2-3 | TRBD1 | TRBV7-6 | TGTGCCAGCAGCGACCGACAGGGCCCCGACACAGATACGCAGTATTTT | CASSDRQGPDTDTQYF
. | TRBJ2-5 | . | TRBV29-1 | TGCAGCGTACGTCGAGGGGGGGGCCAGTACTTC | CSVRRGGGQYF
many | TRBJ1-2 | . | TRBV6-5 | TGTGCCAGCAGTTACCAGGGGGGCTACACCTTC | CASSYQGGYTF
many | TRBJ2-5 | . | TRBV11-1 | TGTGCCAGCAGCTTATCCTTGGACGTTGAGACCCAGTACTTC | CASSLSLDVETQYF
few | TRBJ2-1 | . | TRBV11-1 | TGTGCCAGCAGTTCCTATTGGGGGGCGGTTTCCTACAATGAGCAGTTCTTC | CASSSYWGAVSYNEQFF
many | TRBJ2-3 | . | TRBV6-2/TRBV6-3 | TGTGCCAGCAGAACCCCAAGAACTCGGGCAGATACGCAGTATTTT | CASRTPRTRADTQYF
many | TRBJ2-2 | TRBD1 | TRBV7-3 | TGTGCCAGCAGGTTGGCGGGACAGGGGTCCGCCGGGGAGCTGTTTTTT | CASRLAGQGSAGELFF
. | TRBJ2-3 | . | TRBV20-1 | TGCAGTGCTATCCAGGCTGTCGGTAGGACAGATACGCAGTATTTT | CSAIQAVGRTDTQYF
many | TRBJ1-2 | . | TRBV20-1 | TGCAGTGCTCTGGACGACGGAATCATCCTTGGCTACACCTTC | CSALDDGIILGYTF
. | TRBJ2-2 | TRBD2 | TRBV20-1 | TGCAGTGCTAGACGGACTAGCGGGGTCACCGGGGAGCTGTTTTTT | CSARRTSGVTGELFF
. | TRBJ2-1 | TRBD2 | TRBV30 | TGTGCCTGGAGTGAAACTAGCGGGGGGGCCTCGGAGCAGTTCTTC | CAWSETSGGASEQFF
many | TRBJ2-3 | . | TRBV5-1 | TGCGCCAGCAGCTTGTGGGGCACAGATACGCAGTATTTT | CASSLWGTDTQYF
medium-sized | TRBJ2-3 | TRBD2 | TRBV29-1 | TGCAGCGTGGTAGAGCGGGGGAGCACAGATACGCAGTATTTT | CSVVERGSTDTQYF
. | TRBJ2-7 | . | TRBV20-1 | TGCAGTGCTAGGTCGGGGAGTTCCGAGCAGTACTTC | CSARSGSSEQYF
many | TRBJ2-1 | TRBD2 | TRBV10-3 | TGTGCCATCAGTCCCGGGACTAGCCACAATGAGCAGTTCTTC | CAISPGTSHNEQFF
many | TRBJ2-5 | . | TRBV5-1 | TGCGCCAGCAACCCGCGGGGGCCGGGGGAGACCCAGTACTTC | CASNPRGPGETQYF
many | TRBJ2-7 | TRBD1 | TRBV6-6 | TGTGCCAGCAAGTCAACAGGGGGCCACTCCTACGAGCAGTACTTC | CASKSTGGHSYEQYF
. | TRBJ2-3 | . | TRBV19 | TGTGCCAGTAGCCTTTTAAGCACAGATACGCAGTATTTT | CASSLLSTDTQYF
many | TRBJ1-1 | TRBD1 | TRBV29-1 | TGCAGCGTTGGGACAGGGAATTCTGAAGCTTTCTTT | CSVGTGNSEAFF
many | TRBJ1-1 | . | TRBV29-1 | TGCAGCGGAGAAACAGGGCTGAACACTGAAGCTTTCTTT | CSGETGLNTEAFF
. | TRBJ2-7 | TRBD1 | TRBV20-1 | TGCAGTGCAACCCCCGGGACAGAACCCTACGAGCAGTACTTC | CSATPGTEPYEQYF
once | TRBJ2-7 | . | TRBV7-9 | TGTGCCAGCAGCTCCGCAGTGGGCCAGACGGACTACGAGCAGTACTTC | CASSSAVGQTDYEQYF
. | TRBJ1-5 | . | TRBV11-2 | TGTGCCAGCAGCCCGAGTGGGGCTCAGCCCCAGCATTTT | CASSPSGAQPQHF
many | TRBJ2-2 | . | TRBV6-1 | TGTGCCACCCGCGGGACACCGAACACCGGGGAGCTGTTTTTT | CATRGTPNTGELFF
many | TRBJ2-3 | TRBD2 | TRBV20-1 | TGCAGTGCCATCGGGGTGGGGGGGATCACAGATACGCAGTATTTT | CSAIGVGGITDTQYF